A selection of T cell receptor beta chains follows, all from one sample in a study of cytomegalovirus exposure and HLA in healthy donors. Only in-frame clones appear in the TCRdb table, and some are missing; sequencing was by immunoSEQ multiplex PCR. There are about 82,000 clones in the sample; around 66% occur only once, and 15% lies in the top ten. Sequencing was performed on PBMCs. These receptors all stem from a woman in her forties in good health and CMV-seropositive. CDR3s include the opening cysteine and the closing phenylalanine or tryptophan. A D gene is named only where the DNA matches it firmly. A clone size is listed for some rows: how often the clone was seen (once, few, many), or a class if it is expanded.

V	D	size	J	DNA	CDR3
TRBV7-3	TRBD1	NA	TRBJ2-1	TGTGCCAGCAGCTTAAGGGGGACAGGGTTTAATGAGCAGTTCTTC	CASSLRGTGFNEQFF
TRBV5-4	NA	NA	TRBJ1-1	TGTGCCAGCAGCTTGGGCGGAACGGGTGAAGCTTTCTTT	CASSLGGTGEAFF
TRBV18	NA	NA	TRBJ1-1	TGTGCCAGCTCACCACTTCCCGGAGGGGACACTGAAGCTTTCTTT	CASSPLPGGDTEAFF
TRBV2	NA	few	TRBJ1-5	TGTGCCAGCAGTCCAGACTATAGCAATCAGCCCCAGCATTTT	CASSPDYSNQPQHF
TRBV27	NA	NA	TRBJ2-2	TGTGCCAGCAGTTTATCCCTGGGGGAGCTGTTTTTT	CASSLSLGELFF
TRBV28	TRBD1	NA	TRBJ1-5	TGTGCCAGTTCACAGGGGGGTCGCGATAGCAATCAGCCCCAGCATTTT	CASSQGGRDSNQPQHF
TRBV11-2	NA	NA	TRBJ1-5	TGTGCCAGCAGCTTAGGGGCGGGGAATCAGCCCCAGCATTTT	CASSLGAGNQPQHF
TRBV27	TRBD1	few	TRBJ1-5	TGTGCCAGCAGTTTCCTCACGCCAGATTCCGACAGGGGGGAAGTCAATCAGCCCCAGCATTTT	CASSFLTPDSDRGEVNQPQHF
TRBV13	TRBD1	few	TRBJ1-5	TGTGCCAGCAGCCGAAGCGGGACAGGGGAAGGTAAGCCCCAGCATTTT	CASSRSGTGEGKPQHF
TRBV7-2	NA	NA	TRBJ2-3	TGTGCCAGCAGCATTGGGGCGGAAGGGACGCAGTATTTT	CASSIGAEGTQYF
TRBV5-1	NA	once	TRBJ1-1	TGCGCCAGCAGCGACACGGGAGGAACTGAAGCTTTCTTT	CASSDTGGTEAFF
TRBV6-5	TRBD2	NA	TRBJ2-7	TGTGCCACCTCAAACGGGGCGGGAGGTCCCCACGAGCAGTACTTC	CATSNGAGGPHEQYF
TRBV7-6	NA	NA	TRBJ1-1	TGTGCCAGCAGCTTAGGGGGCAGGGCCACTGAAGCTTTCTTT	CASSLGGRATEAFF
TRBV18	NA	NA	TRBJ1-2	TGTGCCAGCTCAACACTGTCCAGGAGAGGGCTTTATGGCTACACCTTC	CASSTLSRRGLYGYTF
TRBV19	TRBD1	NA	TRBJ1-2	TGTGCCAGTGGATCTCGAGGGACAGGGAGGTTTGACTATGGCTACACCTTC	CASGSRGTGRFDYGYTF
TRBV15	NA	NA	TRBJ2-7	TGTGCCACCAGCAGAGACCGGGACATTTCCTCCTACGAGCAGTACTTC	CATSRDRDISSYEQYF
TRBV4-2	NA	NA	TRBJ1-2	TGTGCCAGCAGCCAAGATGGAACCGGGGGGGGGCTGGGGGGCTACACCTTC	CASSQDGTGGGLGGYTF
TRBV5-1	NA	NA	TRBJ2-3	TGCGCCAGCAGAAGCGTCCCCTTCACAGATACGCAGTATTTT	CASRSVPFTDTQYF
TRBV5-1	NA	NA	TRBJ2-5	TGCGCCAGCAGCCCAGGAGGGCCGGGCGAGACCCAGTACTTC	CASSPGGPGETQYF
TRBV7-9	TRBD1	NA	TRBJ1-1	TGTGCCAGCAGCACACGGGACAGGGGGAACACTGAAGCTTTCTTT	CASSTRDRGNTEAFF
TRBV7-9	NA	NA	TRBJ1-1	TGTGCCAGCAGTCATTACAGGGACGGCACTGAAGCTTTCTTT	CASSHYRDGTEAFF
TRBV5-8	TRBD1	once	TRBJ2-7	TGTGCCAGCAGCTTCCCCGGGACAGCCAGCGAGCAGTACTTC	CASSFPGTASEQYF